This T cell receptor beta chain was captured by sequencing in a study of CXCR3-negative and CXCR3-positive naive CD8 T cells. Study observations and caveats: Naive cells with CXCR3 showed TRB CDR3s that were more hydrophobic than those in CXCR3-negative naive cells.

About this clonotype itself: Its antigen is still unknown.

This CDR3 spans 12 amino acids. The V gene's germline CDR1 is SGHRS and CDR2 YFSETQ. The libraries of TRB cDNA were constructed through 5' RACE using UMI labels. Reprocessing the 5' RACE reads, TCRdb reports a single entry for every CDR3 protein and omits DNA. The data show tens of thousands of distinct CDR3 sequences, and the top ten clones hold around 0.51%. Material: naive CXCR3+ CD8+ T cells from blood. Specified subset: CD45RO-CCR7+CD27+CD95- naive CD8+ T cells expressing CXCR3 (TNR3+). The origin of this receptor is a human donor in good health. Some clones in this sample may be carry-over from other donors' samples. The chain carries TRBV5-1 and TRBJ2-2. The CDR3: CASSFNTGELFF. The whole variable domain, remainder taken from reference TRBV5-1 and TRBJ2-2, is KAGVTQTPRYLIKTRGQQVTLSCSPISGHRSVSWYQQTPGQGLQFLFEYFSETQRNKGNFPGRFSGRQFSNSRSEMNVSTLELGDSALYLCASSFNTGELFFGEGSRLTVL.